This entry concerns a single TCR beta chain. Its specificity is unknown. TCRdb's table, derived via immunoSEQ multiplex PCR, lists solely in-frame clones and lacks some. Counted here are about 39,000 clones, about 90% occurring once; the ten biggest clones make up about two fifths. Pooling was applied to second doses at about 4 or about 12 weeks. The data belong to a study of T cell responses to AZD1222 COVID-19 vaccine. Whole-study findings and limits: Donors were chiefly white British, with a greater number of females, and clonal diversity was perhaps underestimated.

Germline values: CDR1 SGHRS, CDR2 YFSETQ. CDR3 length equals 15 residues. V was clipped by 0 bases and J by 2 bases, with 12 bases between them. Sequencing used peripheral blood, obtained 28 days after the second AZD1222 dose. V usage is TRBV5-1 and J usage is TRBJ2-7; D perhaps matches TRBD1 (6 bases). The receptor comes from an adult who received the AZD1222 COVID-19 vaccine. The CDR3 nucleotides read TGCGCCAGCAGCTTGGTCAGGGGATATGCCTACGAGCAGTACTTC. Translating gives CASSLVRGYAYEQYF.